The entry below describes one TCR beta chain. Its antigen is not identified. The data belong to a study of chemoradiotherapy in HPV16-positive cancers. Turning to the study itself: A couple of HPV16-positive patients' cells yielded candidate HPV-specific clones and common motifs. The study, taken as a whole, reports: During treatment, candidate HPV-specific clones and E7-related motifs expanded in tumor.

Repeated repertoire sampling spanned the course of chemoradiotherapy. This table comes from immunoSEQ multiplex PCR, and its TCRdb copy is limited to in-frame clones, with some not included. The sample has about 4,400 clones, 72% seen once. The CDR3 has 13 amino acids. Germline V CDR1 and CDR2: SGHDN, FVKESK. Trimming shortened V by 4 bases and J by 3 bases, and 10 bases separated the two germline ends. V gene TRBV14 combines with J gene TRBJ2-7; D gene unclear. This receptor was identified in a human donor with HPV-associated anogenital cancer. The sequencing used tumor tissue, collected from a patient who underwent chemoradiotherapy. CDR3 coding DNA: TGTGCCAGCAGCCGGTTCATGTTCTACGAGCAGTACTTC. Protein product: CASSRFMFYEQYF. The whole variable domain, filled in from reference TRBV14 and TRBJ2-7, reads EAGVTQFPSHSVIEKGQTVTLRCDPISGHDNLYWYRRVMGKEIKFLLHFVKESKQDESGMPNNRFLAERTGGTYSTLKVQPAELEDSGVYFCASSRFMFYEQYFGPGTRLTVT.